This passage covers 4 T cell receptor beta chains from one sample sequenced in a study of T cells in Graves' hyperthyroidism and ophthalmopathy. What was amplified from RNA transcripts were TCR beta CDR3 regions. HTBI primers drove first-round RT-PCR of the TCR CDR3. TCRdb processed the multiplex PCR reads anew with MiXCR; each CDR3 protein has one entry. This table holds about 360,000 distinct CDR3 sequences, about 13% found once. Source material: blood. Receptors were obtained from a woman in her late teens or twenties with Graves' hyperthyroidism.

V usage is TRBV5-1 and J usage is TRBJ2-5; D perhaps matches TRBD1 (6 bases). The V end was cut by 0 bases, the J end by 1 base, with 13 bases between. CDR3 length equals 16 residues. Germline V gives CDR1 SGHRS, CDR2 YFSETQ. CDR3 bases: TGCGCCAGCAGCTTGGAACAGGGCCTAATCCAAGAGACCCAGTACTTC. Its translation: CASSLEQGLIQETQYF.

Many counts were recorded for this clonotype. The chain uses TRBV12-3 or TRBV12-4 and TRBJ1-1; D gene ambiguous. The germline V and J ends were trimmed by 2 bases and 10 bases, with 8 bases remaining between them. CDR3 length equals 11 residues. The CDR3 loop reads CASSLYRRAFF. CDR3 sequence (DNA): TGTGCCAGCAGTTTATACAGACGAGCTTTCTTT.

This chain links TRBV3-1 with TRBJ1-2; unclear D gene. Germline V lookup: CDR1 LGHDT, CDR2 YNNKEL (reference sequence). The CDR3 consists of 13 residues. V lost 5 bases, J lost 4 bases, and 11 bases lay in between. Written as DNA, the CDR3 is TGTGCCAGCAGCTTGGCGGTTTCCTATGGCTACACCTTC. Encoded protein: CASSLAVSYGYTF. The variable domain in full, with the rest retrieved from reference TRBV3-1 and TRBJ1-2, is DTAVSQTPKYLVTQMGNDKSIKCEQNLGHDTMYWYKQDSKKFLKIMFSYNNKELIINETVPNRFSPKSPDKAHLNLHINSLELGDSAVYFCASSLAVSYGYTFGSGTRLTVV.

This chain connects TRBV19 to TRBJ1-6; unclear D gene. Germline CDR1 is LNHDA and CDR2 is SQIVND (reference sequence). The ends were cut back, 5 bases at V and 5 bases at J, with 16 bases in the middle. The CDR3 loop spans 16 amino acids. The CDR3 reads CASSPPDLPDNSPLHF. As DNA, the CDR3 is TGTGCCAGTAGTCCCCCGGACCTTCCGGATAATTCACCCCTCCACTTT.